This T cell receptor beta chain comes out of a study of beta chain features in type 1 diabetes (dated by TCRdb to the late 2010s). Background on the whole study: Mean age, gender distribution, total cell number and subset yield were not different between patients and healthy donors. A total of over 90,000,000 sorted cells were examined across all samples, and a strong correlation was observed between cell number per subset and RNA yield. In the study, recently diagnosed type 1 diabetes patients and matched healthy donors were compared on the TCRB repertoires of their sorted circulating CD4+ T cell subsets. Regulatory and stem cell-like memory subsets were isolated from only 8 patients and roughly 8 healthy donors, whereas naive and central memory subsets came from all 30 or so donors. What the study reported, not specific to this receptor: PCR might favor shorter templates, but patient and control samples were amplified and corrected together, so any skew would affect both groups equally. Naive, central memory and regulatory TCRB repertoires appeared to be more similar among patients than among healthy donors. A moderate but significant shortening of TCRB CDR3 length was observed in type 1 diabetes patients in all four CD4+ subsets. Because the HLA sub-analyses included only small numbers of individuals, any influence of HLA type on TCRB rearrangement was left unresolved. Fewer insertions and more nucleotide deletions at VDJ recombination sites were observed in patients with type 1 diabetes, implying thymic rearrangement abnormalities. Because cDNA rather than genomic DNA was sequenced, highly expressing activated cells could have been over-represented, although no difference in activation and CD3 levels was found between groups.

This clone has only a few counts. Its binding antigen is unknown. Per-nucleotide qualities are absent, and no much larger clonotype sits a single base away. Each donor gave one peripheral blood draw, roughly 120 mL on average, collected into heparinised tubes. A BD FACSAria II and a panel including CD45RO, CCR7, CD25, CD127, CD95 and CD27 were used to sort naive, central memory, regulatory and stem cell-like memory CD4+ T cells. All sorted populations exceeded 98% purity. PBMCs were separated immediately by Lymphoprep density gradient centrifugation and were stained directly, without being cultured. So that batch effects would be minimized, each experiment stained and sorted samples in pairs, pairing one healthy donor with one patient. From a lookup of the germline V gene (reference sequence), CDR1 and CDR2 are SGHNT and YYREEE. Trimming takes 4 bases off V and 5 bases off J; junction bases not matched to a gene: 5. The CDR3 spans 15 residues, from the cysteine through the phenylalanine. The only DNA kept is the CDR3, 45 bases in frame from the first base.

All of the isolated RNA was reverse transcribed with the High Capacity cDNA Reverse Transcription Kit, so expressed TCRB transcripts were sequenced. Deep immunoSEQ sequencing was performed on naive, central memory and regulatory T cell samples, with an average of approximately 4 million total reads per sample. After sorted cells were lysed in RLT buffer, RNA was extracted with DNase-treated RNeasy Micro or Mini kits, with the choice depending on cell number. Each cell subset was processed on its own to prevent cross-contamination, while patient and healthy donor samples were processed together. Using the immunoSEQ multiplex PCR, TCRB sequences were amplified from cDNA into 87-bp fragments spanning the CDR3 region. Amplicons were sequenced on the Illumina HiSeq platform. The original pipeline was this. Synthetic template baselines were used to correct PCR bias computationally, reads within Hamming distance 2 were collapsed together, and singletons that could not be merged were discarded. Reads were aligned against IMGT so that V, D and J genes, CDR3 length and insertions or deletions at six rearrangement sites could be assigned. Within each subset, clonotype counts were normalized to the number of sorted cells before true diversity and Gini coefficients were calculated with the tcR R package. The overlap coefficient, calculated on TCRB nucleotide sequences, was used to quantify repertoire sharing. Out-of-frame TCRB sequences from naive cells were analyzed as a proxy for the pre-selection repertoire. The table comes from immuneACCESS by way of TCRdb, which keeps in-frame sequences with V and J called. Part of the clones is missing from these tables; in studies checked, under half for an unresolved V gene and the rest for unknown reasons. The DNA gave D and trimming, while V, J and clone size come from that table. Counted in this sample were under 350,000 clones; around 15% of them appeared once. The ten largest clones capture over 0.015% of the sample.

Sequenced: naive CD4+ T cells from blood. The intended sense of this specimen's cell subset or site label: true naive CD4+ T cells. This sequence uses TRBV5-4 and TRBJ2-3; 12 central nucleotides agree with TRBD2. This clonotype was sampled from a man aged 25-45 years with type 1 diabetes. CDR3 protein: CASSATSGSVDTQYF. The DNA reads TGTGCCAGCAGCGCGACTAGCGGGAGTGTAGATACGCAGTATTTT.